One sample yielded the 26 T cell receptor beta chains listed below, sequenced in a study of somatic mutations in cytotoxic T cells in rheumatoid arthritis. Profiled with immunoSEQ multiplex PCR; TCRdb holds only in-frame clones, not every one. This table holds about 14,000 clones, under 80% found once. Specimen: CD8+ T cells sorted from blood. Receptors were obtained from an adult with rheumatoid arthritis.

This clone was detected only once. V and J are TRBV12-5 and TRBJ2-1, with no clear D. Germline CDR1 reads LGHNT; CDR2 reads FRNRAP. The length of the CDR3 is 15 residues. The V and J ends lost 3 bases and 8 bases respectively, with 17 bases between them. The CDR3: CASGFLLAASDEQFF. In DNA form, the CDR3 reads TGTGCTAGTGGTTTTTTGTTGGCGGCTAGTGATGAGCAGTTCTTC.

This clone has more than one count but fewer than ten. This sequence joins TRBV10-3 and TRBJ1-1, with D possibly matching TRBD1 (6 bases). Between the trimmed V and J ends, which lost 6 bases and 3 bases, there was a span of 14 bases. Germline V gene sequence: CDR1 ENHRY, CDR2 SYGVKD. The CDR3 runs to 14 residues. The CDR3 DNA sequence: TGTGCCATCAGCGACCGGGACAAAGACACTGAAGCTTTCTTT. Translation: CAISDRDKDTEAFF.

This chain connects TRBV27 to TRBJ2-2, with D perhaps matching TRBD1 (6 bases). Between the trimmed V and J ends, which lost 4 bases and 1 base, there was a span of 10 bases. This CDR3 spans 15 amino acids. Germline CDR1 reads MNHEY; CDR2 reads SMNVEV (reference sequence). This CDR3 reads CASSWTALNTGELFF. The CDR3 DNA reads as TGTGCCAGCAGTTGGACAGCACTGAACACCGGGGAGCTGTTTTTT.

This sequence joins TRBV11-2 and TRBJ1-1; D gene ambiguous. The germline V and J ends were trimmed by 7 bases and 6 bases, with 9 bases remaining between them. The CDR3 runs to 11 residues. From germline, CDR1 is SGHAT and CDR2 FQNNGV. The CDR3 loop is CASTEGAEAFF. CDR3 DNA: TGTGCCAGCACCGAGGGTGCTGAAGCTTTCTTT.

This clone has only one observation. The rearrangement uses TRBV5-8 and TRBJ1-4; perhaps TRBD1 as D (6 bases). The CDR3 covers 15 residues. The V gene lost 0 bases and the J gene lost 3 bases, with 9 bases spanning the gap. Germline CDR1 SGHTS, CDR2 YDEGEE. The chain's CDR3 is CASSLVGAANEKLFF. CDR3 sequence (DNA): TGTGCCAGCAGCTTGGTGGGGGCGGCTAATGAAAAACTGTTTTTT.

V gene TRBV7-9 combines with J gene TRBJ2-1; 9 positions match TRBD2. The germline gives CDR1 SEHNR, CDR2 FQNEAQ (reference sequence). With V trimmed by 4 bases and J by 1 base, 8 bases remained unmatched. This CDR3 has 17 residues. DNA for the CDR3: TGTGCCAGCAGCTCCTCACTAGGACTAGCGTCCTACAATGAGCAGTTCTTC. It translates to CASSSSLGLASYNEQFF.

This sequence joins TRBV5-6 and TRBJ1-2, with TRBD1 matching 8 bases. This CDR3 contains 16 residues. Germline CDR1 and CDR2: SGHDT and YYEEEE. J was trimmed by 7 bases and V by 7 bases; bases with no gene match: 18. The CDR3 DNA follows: TGTGCCAGCGGCCCGGACAGGGCAGGATCGGAAGGTGGCTACACCTTC. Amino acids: CASGPDRAGSEGGYTF.

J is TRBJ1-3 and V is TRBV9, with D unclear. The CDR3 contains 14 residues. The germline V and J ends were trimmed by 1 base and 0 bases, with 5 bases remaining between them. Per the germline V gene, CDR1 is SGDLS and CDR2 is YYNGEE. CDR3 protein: CASSVRNSGNTIYF. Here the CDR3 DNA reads TGTGCCAGCAGCGTACGCAACTCTGGAAACACCATATATTTT.

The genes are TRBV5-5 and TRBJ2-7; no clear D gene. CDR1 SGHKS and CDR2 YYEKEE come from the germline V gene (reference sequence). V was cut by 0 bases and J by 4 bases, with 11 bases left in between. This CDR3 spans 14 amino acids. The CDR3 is CASSLAVDEYEQYV. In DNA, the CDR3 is TGTGCCAGCAGCTTGGCCGTCGATGAGTACGAGCAGTACGTC.

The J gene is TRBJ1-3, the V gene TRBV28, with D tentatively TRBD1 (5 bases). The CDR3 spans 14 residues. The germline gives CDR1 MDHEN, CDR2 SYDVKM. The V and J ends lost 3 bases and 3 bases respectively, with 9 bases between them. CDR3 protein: CASSLGGIGNTIYF. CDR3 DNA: TGTGCCAGCAGTTTGGGGGGAATTGGAAACACCATATATTTT.

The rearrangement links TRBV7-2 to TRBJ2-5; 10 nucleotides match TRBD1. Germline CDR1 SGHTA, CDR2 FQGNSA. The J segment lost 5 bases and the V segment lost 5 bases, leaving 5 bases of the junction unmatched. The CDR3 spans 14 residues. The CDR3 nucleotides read TGTGCCAGCAGCCCGACAGGGGGCGGGGAGACCCAGTACTTC. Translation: CASSPTGGGETQYF.

DNA for the CDR3: TGTGCCAGCAGCTTCCGGACAGGGGGCCTCTACGAGCAGTACTTC. Its translation is CASSFRTGGLYEQYF. This chain links TRBV7-8 with TRBJ2-7; TRBD1 aligns across 11 bases. The V and J ends lost 3 bases and 3 bases, in that order; junction bases with no gene match: 4. This CDR3 comprises 15 residues. Germline CDR1 is SGHVS and CDR2 is FQNEAQ.

DNA of the CDR3: TGTGCCAGCAGCTTGGACAGGGGTCGGGAAGCTTTCTTT. Translating gives CASSLDRGREAFF. The chain carries TRBV5-4 and TRBJ1-1; 7 nucleotides line up with TRBD1. Germline trimming cut 0 bases from V and 8 bases from J; bases unmatched to any gene: 4. The CDR3 has 13 residues. Germline V gene data show CDR1 as SGHNT and CDR2 as YYREEE (reference sequence).

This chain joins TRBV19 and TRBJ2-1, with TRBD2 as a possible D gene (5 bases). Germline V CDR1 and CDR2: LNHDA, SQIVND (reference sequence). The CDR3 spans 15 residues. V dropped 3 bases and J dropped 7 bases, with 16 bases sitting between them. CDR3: CASSMRGSRLNEQFF. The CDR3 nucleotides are TGTGCCAGTAGTATGCGAGGGAGTAGACTAAATGAGCAGTTCTTC.

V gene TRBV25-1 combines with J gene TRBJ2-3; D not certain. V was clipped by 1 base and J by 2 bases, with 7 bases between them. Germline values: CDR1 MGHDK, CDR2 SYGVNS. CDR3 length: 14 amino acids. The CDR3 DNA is TGTGCCAGCAGTGAATTGGGGATCACAGATACGCAGTATTTT. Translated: CASSELGITDTQYF.

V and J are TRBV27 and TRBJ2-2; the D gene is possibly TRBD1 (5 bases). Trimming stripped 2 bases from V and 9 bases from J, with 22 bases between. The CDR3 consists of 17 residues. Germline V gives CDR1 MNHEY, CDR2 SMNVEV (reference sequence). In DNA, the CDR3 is TGTGCCAGCAGTTTAACCGACCCTGCAGGACAAAGGAGGGAGCTGTTTTTT. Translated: CASSLTDPAGQRRELFF.

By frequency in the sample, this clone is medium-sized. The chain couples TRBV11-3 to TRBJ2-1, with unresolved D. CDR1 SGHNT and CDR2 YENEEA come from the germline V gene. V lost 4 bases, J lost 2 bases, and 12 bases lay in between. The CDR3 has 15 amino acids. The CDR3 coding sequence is TGTGCCAGCAGCTCCGACGTAGTACCCTACAATGAGCAGTTCTTC. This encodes CASSSDVVPYNEQFF.

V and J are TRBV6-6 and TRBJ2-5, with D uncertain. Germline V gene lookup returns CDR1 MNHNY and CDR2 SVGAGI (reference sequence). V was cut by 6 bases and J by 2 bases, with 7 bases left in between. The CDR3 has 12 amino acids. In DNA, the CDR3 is TGTGCCAGCAGCCTCGCTCAAGAGACCCAGTACTTC. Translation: CASSLAQETQYF.

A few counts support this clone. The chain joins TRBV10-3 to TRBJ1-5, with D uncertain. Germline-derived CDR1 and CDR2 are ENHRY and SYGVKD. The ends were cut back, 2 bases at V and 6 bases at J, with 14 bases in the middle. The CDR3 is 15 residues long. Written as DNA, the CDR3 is TGTGCCATCAGTGAGACGCCCCCTGGACCTCAGCCCCAGCATTTT. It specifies CAISETPPGPQPQHF.

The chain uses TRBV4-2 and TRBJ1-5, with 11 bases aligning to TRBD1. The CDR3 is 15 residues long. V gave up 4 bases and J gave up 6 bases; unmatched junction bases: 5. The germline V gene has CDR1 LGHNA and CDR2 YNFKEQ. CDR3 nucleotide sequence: TGTGCCAGCAGCCCGCGGACAGGGGGCCTTCAGCCCCAGCATTTT. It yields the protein CASSPRTGGLQPQHF.

The chain's CDR3 is CASSRDRGFDYGYTF. The CDR3 DNA reads as TGTGCCAGCAGCCGGGACAGGGGTTTCGACTATGGCTACACCTTC. The V gene is TRBV9, the J gene TRBJ1-2; 10 bases align to TRBD1. V lost 4 bases and J lost 3; bases outside the gene matches: 6. Germline V CDR1 and CDR2: SGDLS, YYNGEE. The CDR3 runs 15 residues.

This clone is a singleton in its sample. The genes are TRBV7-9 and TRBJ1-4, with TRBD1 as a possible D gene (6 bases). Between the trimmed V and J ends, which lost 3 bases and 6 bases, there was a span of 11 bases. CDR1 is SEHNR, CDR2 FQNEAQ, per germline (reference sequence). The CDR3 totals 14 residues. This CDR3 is CASSFPDRDEKLFF. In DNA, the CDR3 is TGTGCCAGCAGCTTCCCGGACAGAGATGAAAAACTGTTTTTT.

This chain's CDR3 is CAIPLAPPNSNQPQHF. CDR3 DNA sequence: TGTGCCATCCCGTTGGCCCCCCCTAATAGCAATCAGCCCCAGCATTTT. The chain joins TRBV10-3 to TRBJ1-5, with D unresolved. Germline-derived CDR1 and CDR2 are ENHRY and SYGVKD. The CDR3 totals 16 residues. V lost 8 bases and J lost 0, with 17 bases in between.

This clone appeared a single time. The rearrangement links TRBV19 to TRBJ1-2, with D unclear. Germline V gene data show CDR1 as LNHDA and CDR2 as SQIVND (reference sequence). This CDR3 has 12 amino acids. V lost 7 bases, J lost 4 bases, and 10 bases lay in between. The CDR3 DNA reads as TGTGCCAGTAATCCAGGTAGCTATGGCTACACCTTC. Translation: CASNPGSYGYTF.

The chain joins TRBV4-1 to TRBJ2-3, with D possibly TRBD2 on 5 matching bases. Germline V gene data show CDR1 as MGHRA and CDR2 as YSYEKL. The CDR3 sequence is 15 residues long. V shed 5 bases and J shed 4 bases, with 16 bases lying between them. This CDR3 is CASSFRTDFADTQYF. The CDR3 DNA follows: TGCGCCAGCAGCTTTCGGACTGACTTTGCAGATACGCAGTATTTT.

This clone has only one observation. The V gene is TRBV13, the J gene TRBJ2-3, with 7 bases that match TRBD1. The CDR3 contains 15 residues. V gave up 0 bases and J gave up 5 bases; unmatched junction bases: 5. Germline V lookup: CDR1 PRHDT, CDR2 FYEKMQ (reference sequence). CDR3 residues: CASSLGTGAGDTQYF. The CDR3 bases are TGTGCCAGCAGCTTAGGAACAGGGGCGGGAGATACGCAGTATTTT.